This is a list of T cell receptor beta chains from one sample in a study of T cells in Graves' hyperthyroidism and ophthalmopathy. TCRdb called the multiplex PCR reads again in MiXCR, with one record for every CDR3 protein. Of under 250,000 distinct CDR3 sequences listed, approximately 25% are singletons. Sequences were obtained from blood. These receptors all stem from a woman in her forties with Graves' ophthalmopathy. Both conserved end residues are part of each CDR3. The D gene is left open where the match is weak. For some rows the clone size is stated as once, few or many, or as a class when expanded; others skip it.

v_gene,abundance,d_gene,j_gene,CDR3nt,CDR3aa
TRBV6-5,many,.,TRBJ2-7,TGTGCCAGCAGTTTGGGTGGCTTTTCCTACGAGCAGTACTTC,CASSLGGFSYEQYF
TRBV13,many,TRBD2,TRBJ2-2,TGTGCCAGCAGCTTAGGCCGCGGGAGACGGACCGGGGAGCTGTTTTTT,CASSLGRGRRTGELFF
TRBV5-1,many,TRBD1,TRBJ1-3,TGCGCCAGCAGCTCGGACGGACAGGGAAGAGACACCATATATTTT,CASSSDGQGRDTIYF
TRBV12-3/TRBV12-4,.,.,TRBJ1-5,TGTGCCAGCAGTTCTTGGGTGAGCAATCAGCCCCAGCATTTT,CASSSWVSNQPQHF
TRBV28,many,TRBD1,TRBJ1-2,TGTGCCAGCCTAGAACAGGGGATGTTTTCTAACTATGGCTACACCTTC,CASLEQGMFSNYGYTF
TRBV2,many,TRBD1,TRBJ2-6,TGTGCCAGCAGAGGGGACAGGACCGGGGCCAACGTCCTGACTTTC,CASRGDRTGANVLTF
TRBV28,many,TRBD2,TRBJ2-2,TGTGCCAGCAGGGGACTAGCGGTCGGGGAGCTGTTTTTT,CASRGLAVGELFF
TRBV4-1,.,.,TRBJ2-7,TGTGCCATCAGTGAGTCGATAGGGCTCGAGCAGTACTTC,CAISESIGLEQYF
TRBV20-1,.,.,TRBJ2-5,TGCAGTGCCCCCCTTGGTCGGGAGAACAGAGAGACCCAGTACTTC,CSAPLGRENRETQYF
TRBV11-2,.,TRBD2,TRBJ2-4,TGTGCCAGCAGCTTGAATAGCGGGAGATGGGGGTCCAAAAACATTCAGTACTTC,CASSLNSGRWGSKNIQYF
TRBV19,many,TRBD2,TRBJ2-4,TGTGCCAGTAGTATAGACCGTAGCGGGGTGAGGGGGGCTAAAAACATTCAGTACTTC,CASSIDRSGVRGAKNIQYF
TRBV2,many,TRBD1,TRBJ2-7,TGTGCCAGCACTGGGGACAGGACCTACGAGCAGTACTTC,CASTGDRTYEQYF
TRBV5-5,.,.,TRBJ2-2,TGTGCCAGCAGCCATCCAGGGGCCGGGGAGCTGTTTTTT,CASSHPGAGELFF
TRBV20-1,many,.,TRBJ2-7,TGCAGTGCTAGAAGCCTGACGGATTACGAGCAGTACTTC,CSARSLTDYEQYF
TRBV6-1,.,TRBD1,TRBJ2-7,TGTGCCAGCAGTGGCGACAGGGGGCGATACGAGCAGTACTTC,CASSGDRGRYEQYF
TRBV11-1,many,.,TRBJ2-2,TGTGCCAGCAGCTCCACCATCGACTACACCGGGGAGCTGTTTTTT,CASSSTIDYTGELFF
TRBV12-3/TRBV12-4,.,TRBD1,TRBJ1-2,TGTGCCAGCAGTCCGGGACAGGGGCACAACTATGGCTACACCTTC,CASSPGQGHNYGYTF
TRBV24-1,.,TRBD1,TRBJ1-2,TGTGCCAGCAGACCCTCCGGGACAGGGTCCTATGGCTACACCTTC,CASRPSGTGSYGYTF
TRBV19,many,.,TRBJ2-7,TGTGCCAGTAGTAGGCTGGGGAGCTACGAGCAGTACTTC,CASSRLGSYEQYF
TRBV7-2,many,.,TRBJ2-7,TGTGCCAGCAGCCCACAGGACCACGAGCAGTACTTC,CASSPQDHEQYF
TRBV28,.,TRBD1,TRBJ1-1,TGTGCCAGCAGACTATTCCGGGACAGGGGGCCCGACACTGAAGCTTTCTTT,CASRLFRDRGPDTEAFF
TRBV19,.,TRBD1,TRBJ2-7,TGTGCCACCTCCCCCCGGGCAGGGGGCGAGCAGTACTTC,CATSPRAGGEQYF
TRBV2,many,TRBD1,TRBJ1-2,TGTGCCAGCAGTGAATGGAGGGACAGGGGAATTGGCTACACCTTC,CASSEWRDRGIGYTF